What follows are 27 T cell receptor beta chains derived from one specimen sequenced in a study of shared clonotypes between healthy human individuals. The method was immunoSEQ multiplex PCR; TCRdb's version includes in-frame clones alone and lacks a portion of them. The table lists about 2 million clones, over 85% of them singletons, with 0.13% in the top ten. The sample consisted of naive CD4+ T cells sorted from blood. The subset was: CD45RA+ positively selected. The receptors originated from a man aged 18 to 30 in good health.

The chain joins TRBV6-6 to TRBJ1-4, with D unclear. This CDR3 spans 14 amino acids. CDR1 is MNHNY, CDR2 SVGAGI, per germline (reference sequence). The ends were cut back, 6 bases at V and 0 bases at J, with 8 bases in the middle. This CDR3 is CASSNIATNEKLFF. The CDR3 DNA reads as TGTGCCAGCAGCAACATTGCAACTAATGAAAAACTGTTTTTT.

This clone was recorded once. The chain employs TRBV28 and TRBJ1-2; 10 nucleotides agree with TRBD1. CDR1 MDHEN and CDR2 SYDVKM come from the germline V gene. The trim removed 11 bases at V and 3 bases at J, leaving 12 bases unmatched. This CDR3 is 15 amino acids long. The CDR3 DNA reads TGTGCCGGTCGGCCGTTGACAGGGGGCGACTATGGCTACACCTTC. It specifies CAGRPLTGGDYGYTF.

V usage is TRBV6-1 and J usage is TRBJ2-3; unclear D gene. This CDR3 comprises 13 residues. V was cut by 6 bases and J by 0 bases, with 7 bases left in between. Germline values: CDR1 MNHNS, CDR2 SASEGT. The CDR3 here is CASRLASTDTQYF. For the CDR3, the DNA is TGTGCCAGCAGACTCGCTAGCACAGATACGCAGTATTTT.

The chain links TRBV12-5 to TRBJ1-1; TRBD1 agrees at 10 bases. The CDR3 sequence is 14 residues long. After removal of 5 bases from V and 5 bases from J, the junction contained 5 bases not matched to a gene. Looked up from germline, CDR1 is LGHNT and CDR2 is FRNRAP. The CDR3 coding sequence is TGTGCTAGTGGTCCAGGACAGGGGGGGACTGAAGCTTTCTTT. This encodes CASGPGQGGTEAFF.

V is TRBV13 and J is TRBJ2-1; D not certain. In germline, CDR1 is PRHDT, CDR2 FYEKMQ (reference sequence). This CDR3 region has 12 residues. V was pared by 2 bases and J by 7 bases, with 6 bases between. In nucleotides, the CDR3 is TGTGCCAGCAGCTTACCTCCAAATGAGCAGTTCTTC. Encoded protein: CASSLPPNEQFF.

The chain's CDR3 is CASNLDRGRVYGYTF. CDR3 sequence (DNA): TGTGCCAGCAACCTAGACAGGGGGCGCGTCTATGGCTACACCTTC. This chain uses TRBV2 with TRBJ1-2; 10 nucleotides align to TRBD1. Trimming at V came to 7 bases and at J to 4 bases, leaving 9 bases not matched to a gene. This CDR3 spans 15 amino acids. Germline-derived CDR1 and CDR2 are SNHLY and FYNNEI.

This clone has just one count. CDR3 sequence reads: CASSDTSGTDTQYF. The CDR3 DNA reads TGTGCCAGCAGCGACACTAGCGGCACAGATACGCAGTATTTT. This sequence joins TRBV9 and TRBJ2-3; 7 bases line up with TRBD2. This CDR3 is 14 amino acids long. Per the germline V gene, CDR1 is SGDLS and CDR2 is YYNGEE. Germline trimming cut 3 bases from V and 1 base from J; bases unmatched to any gene: 2. Together with reference TRBV9 and TRBJ2-3, the CDR3 gives the full variable domain: DSGVTQTPKHLITATGQRVTLRCSPRSGDLSVYWYQQSLDQGLQFLIQYYNGEERAKGNILERFSAQQFPDLHSELNLSSLELGDSALYFCASSDTSGTDTQYFGPGTRLTVL.

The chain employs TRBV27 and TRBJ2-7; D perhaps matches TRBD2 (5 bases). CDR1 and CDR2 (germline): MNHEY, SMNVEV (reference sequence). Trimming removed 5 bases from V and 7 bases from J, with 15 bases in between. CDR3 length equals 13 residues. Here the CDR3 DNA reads TGTGCCAGCAGTCCCACACGGACGGGGGAGCAGTACTTC. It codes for CASSPTRTGEQYF.

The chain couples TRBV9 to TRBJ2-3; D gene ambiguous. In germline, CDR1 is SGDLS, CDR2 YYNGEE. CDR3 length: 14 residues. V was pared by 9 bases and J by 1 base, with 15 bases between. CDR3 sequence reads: CATSALGGTDTQYF. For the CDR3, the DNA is TGTGCCACCTCAGCTCTTGGTGGCACAGATACGCAGTATTTT.

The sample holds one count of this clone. CDR3 bases: TGTGCCAGCGGAAGGGGTGTCACAGATACGCAGTATTTT. Amino acids: CASGRGVTDTQYF. This rearrangement joins TRBV6-6 to TRBJ2-3; possible D gene TRBD1, 5 bases. CDR1 and CDR2 (germline): MNHNY, SVGAGI (reference sequence). V lost 8 bases and J lost 2, with 11 bases in between. CDR3 length: 13 amino acids.

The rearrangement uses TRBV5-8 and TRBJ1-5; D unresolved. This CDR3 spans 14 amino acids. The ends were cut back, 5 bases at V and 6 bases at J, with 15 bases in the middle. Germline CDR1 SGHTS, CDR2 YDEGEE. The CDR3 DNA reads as TGTGCCAGCAGGGGAGGGCAGGACCGTCAGCCCCAGCATTTT. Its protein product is CASRGGQDRQPQHF.

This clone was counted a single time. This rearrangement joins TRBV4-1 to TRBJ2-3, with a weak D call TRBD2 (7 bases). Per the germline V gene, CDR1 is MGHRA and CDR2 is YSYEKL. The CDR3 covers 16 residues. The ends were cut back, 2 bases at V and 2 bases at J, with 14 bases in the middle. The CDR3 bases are TGCGCCAGCAGCCAACGAGGCGGGGGCCCCACAGATACGCAGTATTTT. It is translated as CASSQRGGGPTDTQYF.

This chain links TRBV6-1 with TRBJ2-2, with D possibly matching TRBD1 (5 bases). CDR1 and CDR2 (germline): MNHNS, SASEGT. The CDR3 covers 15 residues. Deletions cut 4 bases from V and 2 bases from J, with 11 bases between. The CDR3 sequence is CASSGPGSNTGELFF. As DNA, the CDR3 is TGTGCCAGCAGTGGACCAGGGTCTAACACCGGGGAGCTGTTTTTT.

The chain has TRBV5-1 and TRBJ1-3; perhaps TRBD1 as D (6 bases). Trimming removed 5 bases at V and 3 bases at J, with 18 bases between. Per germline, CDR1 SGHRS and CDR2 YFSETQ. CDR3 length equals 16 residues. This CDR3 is CASRPTGYAFGNTIYF. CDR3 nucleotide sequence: TGCGCCAGCAGGCCCACAGGGTACGCCTTTGGAAACACCATATATTTT.

CDR3 residues: CAWGGLAGVWARQVGTDTQYF. The CDR3 nucleotides read TGTGCCTGGGGCGGACTAGCGGGAGTTTGGGCCCGTCAGGTCGGCACAGATACGCAGTATTTT. The rearrangement joins TRBV30 to TRBJ2-3; 13 bases match TRBD2. V dropped 5 bases and J dropped 1; count of bases not matched to a gene: 21. Per the germline V gene, CDR1 is GTSNPN and CDR2 is SVGIG (reference sequence). This CDR3 has 21 amino acids.

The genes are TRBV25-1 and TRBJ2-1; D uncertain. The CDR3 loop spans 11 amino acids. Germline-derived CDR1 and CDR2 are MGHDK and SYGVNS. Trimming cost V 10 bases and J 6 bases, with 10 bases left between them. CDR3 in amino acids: CATHRFNEQFF. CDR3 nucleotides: TGTGCCACCCACAGATTCAATGAGCAGTTCTTC.

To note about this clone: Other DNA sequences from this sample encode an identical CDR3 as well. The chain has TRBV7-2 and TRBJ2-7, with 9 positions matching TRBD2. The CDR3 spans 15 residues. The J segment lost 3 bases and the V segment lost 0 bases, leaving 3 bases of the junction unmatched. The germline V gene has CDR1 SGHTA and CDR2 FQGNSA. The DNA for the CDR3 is TGTGCCAGCAGCTTAGCCCTAGCGGGAAGCTACGAGCAGTACTTC. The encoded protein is CASSLALAGSYEQYF.

The CDR3 DNA sequence: TGTGCCAGCAGTGAAGCGGAAACGACAGGGCCAAATGAAAAACTGTTTTTT. Its translation: CASSEAETTGPNEKLFF. V is TRBV2 and J is TRBJ1-4; 7 bases are a match to TRBD1. The CDR3 runs 17 residues. V trimming: 0 bases; J trimming: 5 bases; junction bases outside the gene matches: 9. The germline gives CDR1 SNHLY, CDR2 FYNNEI.

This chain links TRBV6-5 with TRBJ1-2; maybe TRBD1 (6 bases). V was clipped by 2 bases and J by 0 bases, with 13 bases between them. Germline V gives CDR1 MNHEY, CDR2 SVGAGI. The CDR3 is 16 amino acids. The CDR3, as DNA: TGTGCCAGCAGTTACAATAGACAGGCTGCTAACTATGGCTACACCTTC. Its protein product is CASSYNRQAANYGYTF.

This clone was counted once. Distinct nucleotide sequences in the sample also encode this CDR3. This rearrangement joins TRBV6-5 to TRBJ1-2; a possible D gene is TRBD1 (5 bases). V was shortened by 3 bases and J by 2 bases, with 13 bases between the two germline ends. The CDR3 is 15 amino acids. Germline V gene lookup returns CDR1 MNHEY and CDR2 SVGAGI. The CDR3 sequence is CASSYSARANYGYTF. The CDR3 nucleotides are TGTGCCAGCAGTTATTCCGCCAGGGCGAACTATGGCTACACCTTC.

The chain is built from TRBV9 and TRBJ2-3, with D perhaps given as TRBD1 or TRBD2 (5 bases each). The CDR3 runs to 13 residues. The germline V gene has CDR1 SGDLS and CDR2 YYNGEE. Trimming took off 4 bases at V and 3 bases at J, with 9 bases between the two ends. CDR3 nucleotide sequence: TGTGCCAGCAGCTCATGGGGGACAGATACGCAGTATTTT. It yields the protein CASSSWGTDTQYF.

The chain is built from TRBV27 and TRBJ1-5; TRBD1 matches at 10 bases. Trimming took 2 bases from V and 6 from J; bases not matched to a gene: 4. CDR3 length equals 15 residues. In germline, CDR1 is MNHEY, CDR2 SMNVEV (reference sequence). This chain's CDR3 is CASSLRRDRGQPQHF. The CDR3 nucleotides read TGTGCCAGCAGTTTACGCCGGGACAGGGGTCAGCCCCAGCATTTT.

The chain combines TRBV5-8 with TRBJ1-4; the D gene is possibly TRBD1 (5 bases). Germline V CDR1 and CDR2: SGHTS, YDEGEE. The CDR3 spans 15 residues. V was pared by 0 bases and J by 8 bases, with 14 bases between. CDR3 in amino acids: CASSLGERDGEKLFF. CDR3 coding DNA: TGTGCCAGCAGCTTGGGAGAGAGGGACGGGGAAAAACTGTTTTTT.

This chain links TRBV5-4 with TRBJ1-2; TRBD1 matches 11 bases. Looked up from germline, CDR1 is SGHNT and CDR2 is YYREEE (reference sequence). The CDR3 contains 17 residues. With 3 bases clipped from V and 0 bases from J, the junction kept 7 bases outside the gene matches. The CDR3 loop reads CASSSRDRGLSNYGYTF. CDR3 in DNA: TGTGCCAGCAGCTCCCGGGACAGGGGGTTGTCTAACTATGGCTACACCTTC.

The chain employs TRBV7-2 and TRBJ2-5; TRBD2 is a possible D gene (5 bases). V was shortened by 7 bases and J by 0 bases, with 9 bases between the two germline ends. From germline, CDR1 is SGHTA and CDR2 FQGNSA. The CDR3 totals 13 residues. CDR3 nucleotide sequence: TGTGCCAGCAAACTAGAGTACCAAGAGACCCAGTACTTC. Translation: CASKLEYQETQYF.

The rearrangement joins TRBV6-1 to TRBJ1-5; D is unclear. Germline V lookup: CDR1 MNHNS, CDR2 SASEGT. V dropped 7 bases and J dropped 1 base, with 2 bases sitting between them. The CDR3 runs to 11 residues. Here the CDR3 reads CASTSNQPQHF. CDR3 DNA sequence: TGTGCCAGCACAAGCAATCAGCCCCAGCATTTT.

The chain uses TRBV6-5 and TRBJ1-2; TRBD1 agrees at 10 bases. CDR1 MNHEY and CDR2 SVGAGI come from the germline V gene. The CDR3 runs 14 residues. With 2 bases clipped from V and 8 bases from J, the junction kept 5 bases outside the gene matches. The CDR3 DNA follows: TGTGCCAGCAGTTACGCCGGACAGGGGGGAGGCTACACCTTC. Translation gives CASSYAGQGGGYTF.